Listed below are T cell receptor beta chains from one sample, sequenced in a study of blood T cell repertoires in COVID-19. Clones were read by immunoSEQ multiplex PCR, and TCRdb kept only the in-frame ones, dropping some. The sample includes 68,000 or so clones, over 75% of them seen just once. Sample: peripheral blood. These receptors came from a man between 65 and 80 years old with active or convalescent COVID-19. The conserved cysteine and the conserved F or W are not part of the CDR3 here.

CDR3: ASGLRPPGVPQH; V: TRBV6-5
CDR3: SVGRDGTNEKLF; V: TRBV29-1
CDR3: ASSLAISGETQY; V: TRBV5-1
CDR3: AWSVQGGETQY; V: TRBV30
CDR3: ASSVLAGGSDNEQF; V: TRBV27
CDR3: ARRTGTSDTQY; V: TRBV10-2
CDR3: ATSDLEPHGQGHYNSPLH; V: TRBV24-1
CDR3: ASRKGFGPETQY; V: TRBV27
CDR3: ASSAPTVPTNYGYT; V: TRBV28
CDR3: ASSFDTTNTGELF; V: TRBV5-4
CDR3: ASSESGGAFYGYT; V: TRBV10-2
CDR3: ASRELDSPLH; V: TRBV18
CDR3: ASQGAYEQY; V: TRBV28
CDR3: ATSRPDGVPYNSPLH; V: TRBV15
CDR3: ASSIRQGQSYEQY; V: TRBV19
CDR3: ASSALPGGGRHTQY; V: TRBV18
CDR3: ASSGAAGKLF; V: TRBV19
CDR3: ASSSREGTEAF; V: TRBV7-6
CDR3: ASSRGYSNQPQH; V: TRBV19
CDR3: ASSPRTGGTETQY; V: TRBV5-6
CDR3: ASSIEGSIYTEAF; V: TRBV19
CDR3: ASSLGEGSWEKLF; V: TRBV7-9
CDR3: ASSEARGGIEKLF; V: TRBV2
CDR3: ASSQDPQNYGYT; V: TRBV3-1/TRBV3-2
CDR3: ASSSPDRLKAF; V: TRBV28
CDR3: ASIPRRGTYEQY; V: TRBV6-5
CDR3: ASKTGDNQPQH; V: TRBV12-3/TRBV12-4
CDR3: ASSPLGGFDEQF; V: TRBV18
CDR3: ASSEFEGNTIY; V: TRBV6-1
CDR3: ASSLRGTPLH; V: TRBV27
CDR3: ASSFRQLYTEAF; V: TRBV28
CDR3: ASSYNGFQETQY; V: TRBV6-5
CDR3: ASSLQSNYGYT; V: TRBV14
CDR3: ASSGTGTTEAF; V: TRBV7-9
CDR3: ASSRTGITIY; V: TRBV11-2
CDR3: ASSPTGLSGANVLT; V: TRBV3-1/TRBV3-2
CDR3: AWTGVNVNTEAF; V: TRBV30
CDR3: ASRPIGGGEQF; V: TRBV11-2
CDR3: ASSLLSGGAVYTQY; V: TRBV5-6
CDR3: ASSSDSFYEQY; V: TRBV5-4
CDR3: ASSLEAGLDTQY; V: TRBV7-2
CDR3: ASSLNSETQY; V: TRBV5-1
CDR3: ASSLVGRDSPLH; V: TRBV7-2
CDR3: AWSVLVNTGELF; V: TRBV30
CDR3: SAREQGWSEKLF; V: TRBV29-1
CDR3: ASSHGELF; V: TRBV7-9